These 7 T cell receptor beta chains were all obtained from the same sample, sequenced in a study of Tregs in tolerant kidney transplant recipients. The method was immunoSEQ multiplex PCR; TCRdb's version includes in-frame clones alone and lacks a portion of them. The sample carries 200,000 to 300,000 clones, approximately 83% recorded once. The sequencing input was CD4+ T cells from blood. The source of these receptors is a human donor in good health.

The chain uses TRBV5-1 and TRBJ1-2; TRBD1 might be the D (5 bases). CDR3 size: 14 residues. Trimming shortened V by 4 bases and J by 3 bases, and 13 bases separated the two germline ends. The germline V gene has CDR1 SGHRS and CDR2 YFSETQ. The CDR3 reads CASSQQGLDYGYTF. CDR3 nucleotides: TGCGCCAGCAGCCAGCAGGGACTGGACTATGGCTACACCTTC.

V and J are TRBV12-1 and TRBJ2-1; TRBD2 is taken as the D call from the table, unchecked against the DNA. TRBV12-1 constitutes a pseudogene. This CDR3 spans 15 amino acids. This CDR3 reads CASSPNHGRGDEQFF. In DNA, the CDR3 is TGTGCCAGCAGCCCGAACCACGGGAGGGGAGATGAGCAGTTCTTC.

This CDR3 reads CASSMARGANYGYTF. The CDR3 DNA reads TGTGCCAGTAGTATGGCGAGGGGCGCAAACTATGGCTACACCTTC. This chain joins TRBV19 and TRBJ1-2; D may be TRBD1 (5 bases). The CDR3 length is 15 residues. The germline V and J ends were trimmed by 3 bases and 2 bases, with 13 bases remaining between them. CDR1 and CDR2 (germline): LNHDA, SQIVND (reference sequence).

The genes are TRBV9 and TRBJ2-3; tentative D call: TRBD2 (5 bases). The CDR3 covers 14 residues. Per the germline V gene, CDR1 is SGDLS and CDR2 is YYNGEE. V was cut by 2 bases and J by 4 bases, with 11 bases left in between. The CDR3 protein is CASSVRVMPDTQYF. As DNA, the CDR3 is TGTGCCAGCAGCGTGAGGGTCATGCCAGATACGCAGTATTTT.

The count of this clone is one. In DNA, the CDR3 is TGTGCCAGCAGCTTAGCTCCCCGGGCAAAGGGAGAGACCCAGTACTTC. It encodes CASSLAPRAKGETQYF. The chain carries TRBV7-6 and TRBJ2-5; no clear D gene. The V gene lost 0 bases and the J gene lost 4 bases, with 15 bases spanning the gap. The CDR3 totals 16 residues. CDR1 and CDR2 from the germline V gene are SGHVS and FNYEAQ.

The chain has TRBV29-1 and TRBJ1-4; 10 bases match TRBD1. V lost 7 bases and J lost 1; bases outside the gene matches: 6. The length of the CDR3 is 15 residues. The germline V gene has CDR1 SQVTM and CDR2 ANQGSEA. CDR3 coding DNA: TGCAGCGCCAGCGGACAGGGGGGAACTAATGAAAAACTGTTTTTT. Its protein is CSASGQGGTNEKLFF.

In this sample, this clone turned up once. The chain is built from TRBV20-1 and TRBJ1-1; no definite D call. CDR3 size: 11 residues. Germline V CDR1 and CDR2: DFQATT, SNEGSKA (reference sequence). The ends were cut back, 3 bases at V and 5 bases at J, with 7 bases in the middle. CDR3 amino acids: CSARDFTEAFF. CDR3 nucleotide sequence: TGCAGTGCTAGGGACTTTACTGAAGCTTTCTTT.